The sequence of this T cell receptor (beta chain) was determined in a study of radiotherapy plus CTLA-4 blockade in lung cancer. Points on this clone: Its specificity is unknown.

The method was immunoSEQ multiplex PCR; TCRdb's version includes in-frame clones alone and lacks a portion of them. The table lists more than 55,000 clones, less than 85% of them singletons. Study results and caveats: Expansion of tumor-derived TCR clones was observed in blood after radiotherapy plus ipilimumab.

J was trimmed by 2 bases and V by 0 bases; bases with no gene match: 16. The germline V gene encodes CDR1 LGHNA and CDR2 YSLEER. The CDR3 consists of 20 residues. This sequence was found in a human donor with non-small cell lung cancer who had a complete response to radiotherapy plus ipilimumab. The sample was peripheral blood, taken from a patient treated with radiotherapy plus ipilimumab. The genes are TRBV4-3 and TRBJ1-5, with TRBD1 matching over 7 bases. The CDR3 sequence: CASSQEWARGMVGGNQPQHF. The CDR3 DNA reads as TGCGCCAGCAGCCAAGAATGGGCCAGGGGGATGGTCGGGGGCAATCAGCCCCAGCATTTT.